This T cell receptor (beta chain) was found in a study of siplizumab effects on memory and regulatory T cells. The wider study: Siplizumab-free reactions were matched to roughly 0.94 ug/mL siplizumab reactions in paired mixed lymphocyte cultures.

This CDR3 spans 12 amino acids. V lost 5 bases, J lost 0 bases, and 5 bases lay in between. Germline CDR1 reads SNHLY; CDR2 reads FYNNEI. This clone has a handful of counts. Its antigen remains unidentified. It was 80,000 to 100,000 TCR templates that were assayed per sample. This table comes from immunoSEQ multiplex PCR, and its TCRdb copy is limited to in-frame clones, with some not included. The sample includes 17,000 or so clones, 46% seen only once; the top ten take roughly 5%. General study results and limits: Unstimulated subsets accounted for the mapping of only a minor share of the clones that were alloreactive.

Mixed lymphocyte reaction cells underwent five to six days of coculture at 37°C. The chain couples TRBV2 to TRBJ2-7; the D is unclear. The source material was CFSE-low (dividing) CD4+ T cells sorted from an allogeneic mixed lymphocyte reaction. This TCR was recovered from a human donor in good health; the cells came from an allogeneic mixed lymphocyte reaction. The CDR3 DNA follows: TGTGCCAGCAGTTCTAGCTCCTACGAGCAGTACTTC. Its protein is CASSSSSYEQYF.